Described below is a single T cell receptor beta chain sequence and its context. What it binds is not known. The limits of the CDR3 on the DNA are not certain, so only TCRdb's listed CDR3 is given. Arm-PCR with iRepertoire HTBI primers amplified the CDR3 regions for these TCR beta libraries. TCRdb reanalysed the multiplex PCR reads using MiXCR and keeps one entry per CDR3 protein. The table includes roughly 360,000 distinct CDR3 sequences, less than 30% detected once. Germline V gene sequence: CDR1 MNHEY, CDR2 SVGAGI. Inclusive of both ends, the CDR3 amounts to 15 amino acids. This record belongs to a study of regulatory T cells in long-lasting Graves disease. Study-wide results and caveats: TRBV28 was favored in persistent disease, as were TRBJ1-2 and TRBJ2-5.

Time point meaning: persistent/refractory GD, antithyroid drugs over 5 years with positive TRAb. PBMC RNA was the source of the TCR library. Sequenced material: peripheral blood mononuclear cells (PBMCs), taken when the disease was refractory, from a patient treated with antithyroid drugs. The chain carries TRBV6-5 and TRBJ2-2. The clonotype was recovered from a woman aged 40 to 50 with Graves disease. The CDR3: CASSSSTANTGELFF.